The 15 T cell receptor beta chains below all came from one sample that was sequenced in a study of T cells expressing NK-cell markers (TCRdb year 2020). Preparation of the library involved 5' RACE. The instrument given in TCRdb is Illumina HiSeq 2000. After the reads were reprocessed by TCRdb, one entry was made per CDR3 protein sequence, with no DNA. The table of this sample itemizes around 100,000 distinct CDR3 sequences. The top ten constitute around 20% of the sample. Material for sequencing was blood T cells: a sorted CD56 or NKG2C T cell subset, CD4+ or CD8+ T cells, or bulk PBMC T cells (not recorded which). These receptors came from a woman aged 18 to 75 in good health.

This chain uses TRBV11-2 with TRBJ2-3. CDR3 size: 14 residues. Germline values: CDR1 SGHAT, CDR2 FQNNGV. CDR3 sequence: CASSDVGLTDTQYF.

The chain has TRBV11-1 and TRBJ1-4; TCRdb designates TRBD1, a call that cannot be tested without DNA. The germline gives CDR1 SGHAT, CDR2 FQDESV (reference sequence). There are 15 residues in the CDR3. The CDR3 reads CASSPRDRTNEKLFF. The full variable domain, its missing parts supplied by reference TRBV11-1 and TRBJ1-4, is EAEVAQSPRYKITEKSQAVAFWCDPISGHATLYWYRQILGQGPELLVQFQDESVVDDSQLPKDRFSAERLKGVDSTLKIQPAELGDSAMYLCASSPRDRTNEKLFFGSGTQLSVL.

This chain uses TRBV27 with TRBJ2-7; the D call from TCRdb, TRBD2, cannot be confirmed without DNA. This CDR3 contains 16 residues. Germline CDR1 is MNHEY and CDR2 is SMNVEV (reference sequence). CDR3: CASSPGSSGSPYEQYF.

The chain couples TRBV6-5 to TRBJ1-1; TCRdb's D gene call, TRBD1, goes unchecked for lack of DNA. CDR1 and CDR2 (germline): MNHEY, SVGAGI. The CDR3 is 12 amino acids. This chain's CDR3 is CASRAEDSRAFF.

The chain carries TRBV5-6 and TRBJ2-2. The CDR3 contains 14 residues. Germline V gene sequence: CDR1 SGHDT, CDR2 YYEEEE. This CDR3 reads CASSYTLNTGELFF. Complete variable domain (other parts from reference TRBV5-6 and TRBJ2-2): DAGVTQSPTHLIKTRGQQVTLRCSPKSGHDTVSWYQQALGQGPQFIFQYYEEEERQRGNFPDRFSGHQFPNYSSELNVNALLLGDSALYLCASSYTLNTGELFFGEGSRLTVL.

The chain links TRBV27 to TRBJ1-5; as DNA is missing, the TRBD1 call by TCRdb cannot be tested. CDR1 is MNHEY, CDR2 SMNVEV, per germline (reference sequence). The CDR3 has 14 amino acids. This CDR3 is CASMSGHSNQPQHF.

V gene TRBV6-1 combines with J gene TRBJ2-5; TCRdb names TRBD1, which stays unverified in the absence of DNA. Germline V gives CDR1 MNHNS, CDR2 SASEGT. The CDR3 spans 15 residues. Here the CDR3 reads CASTVGTGKQETQYF.

This chain's CDR3 is CAWSAGQGYEKLFF. V gene TRBV30 combines with J gene TRBJ1-4; the TCRdb call, TRBD1, lacks DNA for checking. From germline, CDR1 is GTSNPN and CDR2 SVGIG (reference sequence). The CDR3 runs 14 residues.

The chain couples TRBV27 to TRBJ2-3; TCRdb reports TRBD2, a call that lacks DNA to check it against. Germline V gene data show CDR1 as MNHEY and CDR2 as SMNVEV (reference sequence). The CDR3 is 20 amino acids. The CDR3 is CASSLLGLAGESTSTDTQYF.

The V gene is TRBV27, the J gene TRBJ2-3; TCRdb lists TRBD1, though no DNA is available to test this call. This CDR3 comprises 18 residues. Looked up from germline, CDR1 is MNHEY and CDR2 is SMNVEV (reference sequence). CDR3 sequence reads: CASSLSIRPQGATDTQYF.

The chain carries TRBV7-2 and TRBJ2-3; as DNA is missing, the TRBD1 call by TCRdb cannot be tested. CDR3 length equals 15 residues. From germline, CDR1 is SGHTA and CDR2 FQGNSA. CDR3 region: CASRARDRAPDTQYF.

The chain carries TRBV14 and TRBJ2-2. Germline V gives CDR1 SGHDN, CDR2 FVKESK. The CDR3 sequence is 18 residues long. CDR3 loop: CASSQDGETPRHTGELFF.

The chain couples TRBV19 to TRBJ1-2. Germline-derived CDR1 and CDR2 are LNHDA and SQIVND (reference sequence). CDR3 length: 13 amino acids. The CDR3 here is CASSIGGNYGYTF. The full variable domain, rest sourced from reference TRBV19 and TRBJ1-2, is DGGITQSPKYLFRKEGQNVTLSCEQNLNHDAMYWYRQDPGQGLRLIYYSQIVNDFQKGDIAEGYSVSREKKESFPLTVTSAQKNPTAFYLCASSIGGNYGYTFGSGTRLTVV.

The gene calls are TRBV12-3 or TRBV12-4 and TRBJ1-5; absent DNA, TCRdb's TRBD1 call cannot be checked. The CDR3 is 13 amino acids. This CDR3 reads CASSSTGGAAQHF.

This chain joins TRBV20-1 and TRBJ2-7; the TRBD2 assignment by TCRdb is unverifiable without DNA. Germline CDR1 reads DFQATT; CDR2 reads SNEGSKA (reference sequence). This CDR3 region has 15 residues. CDR3: CSARTPVAGGLEQYF.